This TCR beta chain originates from a study of T-cell memory formation after mild COVID-19. Trimming cost V 0 bases and J 2 bases, with 15 bases left between them. The CDR3 is 16 amino acids. Germline V lookup: CDR1 DFQATT, CDR2 SNEGSKA (reference sequence). TCRdb independently ran MiXCR on the 5' RACE reads; one entry per CDR3 protein. The profile shows 270,000 or so distinct CDR3 sequences, around 17% of them singletons. The V gene is TRBV20-1, the J gene TRBJ2-3, with a possible D match to TRBD2 (5 bases). This receptor was identified in a man younger than 35 who had mild COVID-19 (a few samples of this study predate the infection). Cell type and time point are not known. The sample comprised PBMCs or a T cell subset sorted from them (not recorded which). CDR3 sequence (DNA): TGCAGTGCTAGAGATCCCCTTCGGGGAAACACAGATACGCAGTATTTT. Protein product: CSARDPLRGNTDTQYF.